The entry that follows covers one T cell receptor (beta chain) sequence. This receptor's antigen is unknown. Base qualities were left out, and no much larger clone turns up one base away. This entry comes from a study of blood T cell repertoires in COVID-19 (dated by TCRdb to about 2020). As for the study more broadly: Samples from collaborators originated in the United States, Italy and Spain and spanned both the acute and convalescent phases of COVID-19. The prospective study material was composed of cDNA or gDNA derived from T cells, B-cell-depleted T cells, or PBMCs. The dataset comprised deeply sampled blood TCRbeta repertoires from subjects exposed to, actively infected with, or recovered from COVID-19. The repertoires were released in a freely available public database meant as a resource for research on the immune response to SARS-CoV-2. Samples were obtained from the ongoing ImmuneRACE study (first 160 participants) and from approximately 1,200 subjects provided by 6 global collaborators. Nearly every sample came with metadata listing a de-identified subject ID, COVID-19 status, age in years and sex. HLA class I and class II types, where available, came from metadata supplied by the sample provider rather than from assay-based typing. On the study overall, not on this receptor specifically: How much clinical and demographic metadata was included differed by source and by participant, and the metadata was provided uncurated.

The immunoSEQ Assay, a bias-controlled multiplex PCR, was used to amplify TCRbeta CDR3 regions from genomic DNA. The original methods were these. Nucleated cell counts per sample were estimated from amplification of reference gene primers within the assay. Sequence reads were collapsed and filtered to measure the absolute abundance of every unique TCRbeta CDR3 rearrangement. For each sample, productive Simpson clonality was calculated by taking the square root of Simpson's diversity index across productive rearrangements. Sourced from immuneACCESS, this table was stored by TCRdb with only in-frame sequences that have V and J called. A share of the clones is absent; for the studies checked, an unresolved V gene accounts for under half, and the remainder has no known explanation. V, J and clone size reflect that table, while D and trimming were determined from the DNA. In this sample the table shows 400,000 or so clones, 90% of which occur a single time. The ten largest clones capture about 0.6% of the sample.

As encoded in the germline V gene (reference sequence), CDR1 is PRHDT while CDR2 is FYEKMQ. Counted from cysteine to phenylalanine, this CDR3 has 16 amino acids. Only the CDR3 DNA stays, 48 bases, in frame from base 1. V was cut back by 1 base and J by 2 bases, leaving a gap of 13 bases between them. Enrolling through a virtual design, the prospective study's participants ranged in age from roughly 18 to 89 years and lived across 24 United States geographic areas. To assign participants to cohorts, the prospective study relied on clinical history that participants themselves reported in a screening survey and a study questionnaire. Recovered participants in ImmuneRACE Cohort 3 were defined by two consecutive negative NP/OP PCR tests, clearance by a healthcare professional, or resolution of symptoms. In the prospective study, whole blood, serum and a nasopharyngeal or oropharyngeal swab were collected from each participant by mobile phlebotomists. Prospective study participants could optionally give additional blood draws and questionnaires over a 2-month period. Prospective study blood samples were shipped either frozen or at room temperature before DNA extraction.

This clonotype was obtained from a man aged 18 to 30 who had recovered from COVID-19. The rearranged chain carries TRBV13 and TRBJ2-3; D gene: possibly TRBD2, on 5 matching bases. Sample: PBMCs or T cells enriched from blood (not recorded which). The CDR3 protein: CASSLAQEVVTDTQYF. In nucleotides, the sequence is TGTGCCAGCAGCTTAGCTCAGGAGGTTGTCACAGATACGCAGTATTTT.